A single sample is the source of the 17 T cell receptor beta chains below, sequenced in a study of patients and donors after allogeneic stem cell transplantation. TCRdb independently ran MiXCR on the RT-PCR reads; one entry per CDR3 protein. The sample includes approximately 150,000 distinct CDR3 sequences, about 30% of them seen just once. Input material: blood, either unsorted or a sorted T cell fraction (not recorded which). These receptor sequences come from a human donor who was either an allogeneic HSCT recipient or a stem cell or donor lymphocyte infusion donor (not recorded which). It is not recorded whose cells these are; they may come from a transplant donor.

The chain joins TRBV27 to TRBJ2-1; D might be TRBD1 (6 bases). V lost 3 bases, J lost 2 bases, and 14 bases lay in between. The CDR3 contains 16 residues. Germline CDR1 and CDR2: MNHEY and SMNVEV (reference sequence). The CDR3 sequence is CASSLFGRGTYNEQFF. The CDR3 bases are TGTGCCAGCAGTTTGTTCGGCAGGGGTACCTACAATGAGCAGTTCTTC.

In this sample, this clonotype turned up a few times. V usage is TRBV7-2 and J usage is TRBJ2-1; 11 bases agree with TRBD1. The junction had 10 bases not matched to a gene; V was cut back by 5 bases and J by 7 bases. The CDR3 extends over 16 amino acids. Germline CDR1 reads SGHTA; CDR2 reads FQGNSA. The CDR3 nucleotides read TGTGCCAGCAGCACCCTGGACAGGGGGCGCGGAAATGAGCAGTTCTTC. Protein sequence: CASSTLDRGRGNEQFF. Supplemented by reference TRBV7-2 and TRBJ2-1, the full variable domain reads GAGVSQSPSNKVTEKGKDVELRCDPISGHTALYWYRQSLGQGLEFLIYFQGNSAPDKSGLPSDRFSAERTGGSVSTLTIQRTQQEDSAVYLCASSTLDRGRGNEQFFGPGTRLTVL.

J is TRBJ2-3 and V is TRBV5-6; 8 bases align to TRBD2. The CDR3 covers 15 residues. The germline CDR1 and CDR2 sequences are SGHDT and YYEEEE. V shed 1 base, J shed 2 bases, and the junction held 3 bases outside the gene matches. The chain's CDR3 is CASSLTGGDTDTQYF. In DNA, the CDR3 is TGTGCCAGCAGCTTGACGGGAGGGGACACAGATACGCAGTATTTT.

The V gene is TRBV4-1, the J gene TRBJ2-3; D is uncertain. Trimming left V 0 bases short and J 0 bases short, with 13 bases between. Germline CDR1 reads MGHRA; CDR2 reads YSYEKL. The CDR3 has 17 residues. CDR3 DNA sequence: TGCGCCAGCAGCCAAGAATTCGTAGGCGACAGCACAGATACGCAGTATTTT. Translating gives CASSQEFVGDSTDTQYF.

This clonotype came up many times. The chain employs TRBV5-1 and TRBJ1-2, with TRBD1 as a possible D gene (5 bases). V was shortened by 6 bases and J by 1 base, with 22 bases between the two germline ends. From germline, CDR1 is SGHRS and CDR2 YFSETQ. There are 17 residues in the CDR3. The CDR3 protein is CASMFWMTVPFNYGYTF. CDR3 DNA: TGCGCCAGCATGTTCTGGATGACAGTACCTTTTAACTATGGCTACACCTTC.

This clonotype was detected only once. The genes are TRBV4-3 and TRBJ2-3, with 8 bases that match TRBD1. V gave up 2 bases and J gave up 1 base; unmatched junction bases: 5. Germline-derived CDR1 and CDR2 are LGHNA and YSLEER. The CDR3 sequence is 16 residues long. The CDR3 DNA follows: TGCGCCAGCAGCCAATTAGGACAGGGCGGCACAGATACGCAGTATTTT. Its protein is CASSQLGQGGTDTQYF.

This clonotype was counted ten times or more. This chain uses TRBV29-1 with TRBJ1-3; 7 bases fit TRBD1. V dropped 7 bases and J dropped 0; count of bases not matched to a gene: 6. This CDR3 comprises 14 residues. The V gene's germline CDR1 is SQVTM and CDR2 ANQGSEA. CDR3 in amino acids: CSAEGQNSGNTIYF. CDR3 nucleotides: TGCAGCGCTGAGGGACAGAACTCTGGAAACACCATATATTTT.

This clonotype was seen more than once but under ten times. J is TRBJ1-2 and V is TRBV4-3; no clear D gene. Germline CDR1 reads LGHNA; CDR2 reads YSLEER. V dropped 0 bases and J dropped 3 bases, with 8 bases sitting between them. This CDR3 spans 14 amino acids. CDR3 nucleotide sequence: TGCGCCAGCAGCCAAGACCCGCCCGACTATGGCTACACCTTC. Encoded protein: CASSQDPPDYGYTF.

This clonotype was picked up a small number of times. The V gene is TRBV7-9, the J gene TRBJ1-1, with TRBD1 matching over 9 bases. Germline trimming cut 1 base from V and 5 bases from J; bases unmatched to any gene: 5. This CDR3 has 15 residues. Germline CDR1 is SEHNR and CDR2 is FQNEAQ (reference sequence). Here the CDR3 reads CASSLGDRDATEAFF. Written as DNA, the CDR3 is TGTGCCAGCAGCTTAGGGGACAGGGATGCAACTGAAGCTTTCTTT.

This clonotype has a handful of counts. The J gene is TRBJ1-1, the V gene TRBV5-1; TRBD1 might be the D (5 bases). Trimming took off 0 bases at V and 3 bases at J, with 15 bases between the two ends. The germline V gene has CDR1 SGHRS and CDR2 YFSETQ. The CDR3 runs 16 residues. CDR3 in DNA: TGCGCCAGCAGCTTGGAGCTCGGCAGGGTGGACACTGAAGCTTTCTTT. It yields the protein CASSLELGRVDTEAFF.

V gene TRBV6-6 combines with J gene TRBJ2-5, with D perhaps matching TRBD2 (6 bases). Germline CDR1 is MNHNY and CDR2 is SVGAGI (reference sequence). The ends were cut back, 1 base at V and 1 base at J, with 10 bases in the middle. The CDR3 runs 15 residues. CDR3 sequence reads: CASSYYQEGQETQYF. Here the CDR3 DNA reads TGTGCCAGCAGTTACTACCAGGAGGGCCAAGAGACCCAGTACTTC.

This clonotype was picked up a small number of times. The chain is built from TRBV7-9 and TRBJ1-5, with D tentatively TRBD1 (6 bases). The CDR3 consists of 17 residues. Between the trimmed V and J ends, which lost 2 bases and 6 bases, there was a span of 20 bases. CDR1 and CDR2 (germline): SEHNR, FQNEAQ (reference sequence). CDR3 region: CASSLRIGTTLGQPQHF. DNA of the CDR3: TGTGCCAGCAGCTTACGGATCGGGACAACCCTGGGTCAGCCCCAGCATTTT.

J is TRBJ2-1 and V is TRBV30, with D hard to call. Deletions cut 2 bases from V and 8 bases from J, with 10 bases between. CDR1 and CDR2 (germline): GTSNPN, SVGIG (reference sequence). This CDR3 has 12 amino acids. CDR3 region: CAWSPMGYEQFF. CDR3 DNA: TGTGCCTGGAGTCCCATGGGGTATGAGCAGTTCTTC.

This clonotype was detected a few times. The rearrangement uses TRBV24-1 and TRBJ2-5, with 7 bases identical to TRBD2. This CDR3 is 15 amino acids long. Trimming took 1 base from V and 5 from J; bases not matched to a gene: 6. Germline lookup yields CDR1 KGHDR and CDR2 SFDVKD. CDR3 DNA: TGTGCCACCAGTGATTTTGTCGGGAGGAGGGAGACCCAGTACTTC. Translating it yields CATSDFVGRRETQYF.

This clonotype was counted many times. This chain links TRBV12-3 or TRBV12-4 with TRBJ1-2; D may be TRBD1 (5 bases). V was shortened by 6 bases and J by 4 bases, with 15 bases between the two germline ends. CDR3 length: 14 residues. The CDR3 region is CASSPSGGSYGYTF. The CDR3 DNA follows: TGTGCCAGCAGCCCGTCGGGGGGAAGCTATGGCTACACCTTC.

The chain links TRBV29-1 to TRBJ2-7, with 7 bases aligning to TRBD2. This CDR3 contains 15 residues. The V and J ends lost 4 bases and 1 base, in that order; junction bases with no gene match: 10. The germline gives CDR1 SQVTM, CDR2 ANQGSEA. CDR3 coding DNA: TGCAGCGTTGTATCGCCTAGCGGAATTTCCTACGAGCAGTACTTC. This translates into CSVVSPSGISYEQYF.

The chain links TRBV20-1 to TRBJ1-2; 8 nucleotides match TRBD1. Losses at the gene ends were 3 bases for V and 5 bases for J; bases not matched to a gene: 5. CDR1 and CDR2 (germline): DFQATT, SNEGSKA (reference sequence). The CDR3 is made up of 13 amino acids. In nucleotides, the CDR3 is TGCAGTGCTAGTGCAGGGGGCTGGTATGGCTACACCTTC. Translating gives CSASAGGWYGYTF.